This T cell receptor beta chain came from a study of technical replicates of blood from a handful of donors. The data were produced by immunoSEQ multiplex PCR, yet TCRdb's version contains in-frame clones alone and is incomplete. The sample consists of some 96,000 clones, roughly 95% of them appearing once. Trimming pared 0 bases from V and 3 bases from J, leaving 9 bases between. From germline, CDR1 is SGDLS and CDR2 YYNGEE. The CDR3 spans 14 residues. Sequencing was done on a sample of T cells isolated from PBMCs. This TCR was sampled from a human donor in good health. This chain joins TRBV9 and TRBJ1-1; D unclear. CDR3: CASSVDVEYTEAFF. CDR3 nucleotide sequence: TGTGCCAGCAGCGTAGATGTAGAGTACACTGAAGCTTTCTTT.